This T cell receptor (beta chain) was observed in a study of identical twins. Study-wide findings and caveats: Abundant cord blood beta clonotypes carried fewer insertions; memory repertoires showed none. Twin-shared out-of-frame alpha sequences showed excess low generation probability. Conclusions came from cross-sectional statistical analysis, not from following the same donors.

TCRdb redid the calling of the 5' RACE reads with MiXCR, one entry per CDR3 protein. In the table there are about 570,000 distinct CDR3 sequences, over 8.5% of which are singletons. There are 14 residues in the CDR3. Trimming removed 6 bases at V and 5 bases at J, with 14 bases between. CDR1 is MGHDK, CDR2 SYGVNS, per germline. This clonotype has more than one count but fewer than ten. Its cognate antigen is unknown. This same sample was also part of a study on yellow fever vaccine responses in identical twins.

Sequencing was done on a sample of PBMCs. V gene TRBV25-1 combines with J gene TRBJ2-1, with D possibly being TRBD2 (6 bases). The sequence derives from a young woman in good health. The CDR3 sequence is CASRGDGRDNEQFF. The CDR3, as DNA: TGTGCCAGCAGGGGCGACGGGAGAGACAATGAGCAGTTCTTC. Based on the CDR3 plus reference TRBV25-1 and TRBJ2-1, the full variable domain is EADIYQTPRYLVIGTGKKITLECSQTMGHDKMYWYQQDPGMELHLIHYSYGVNSTEKGDLSSESTVSRIRTEHFPLTLESARPSHTSQYLCASRGDGRDNEQFFGPGTRLTVL.